The T cell receptor (beta chain) under discussion was sequenced for a study of shared clonotypes between healthy human individuals. Study overall: The donor pool was made up of a couple of women and a few men aged 18 to 49.

The deep-level immunoSEQ assay was used. Assay: immunoSEQ multiplex PCR; the TCRdb copy retains only in-frame clones and omits some. The top ten clones hold around 14% of a sample with around 500,000 clones, roughly 80% of them seen once. This CDR3 is 12 amino acids long. The germline V gene has CDR1 MDHEN and CDR2 SYDVKM. V lost 7 bases and J 7 bases, leaving 13 bases between the germline ends. The sequenced sample was PBMCs. The rearrangement joins TRBV28 to TRBJ1-1; D unclear. The receptor was isolated from a woman aged 35 to 49 in good health. Some clones in this sample may be carry-over from other donors' samples. Here the CDR3 DNA reads TGTGCCAGCATCCCGTCAAGTCGTGAAGCTTTCTTT. This sequence encodes CASIPSSREAFF.